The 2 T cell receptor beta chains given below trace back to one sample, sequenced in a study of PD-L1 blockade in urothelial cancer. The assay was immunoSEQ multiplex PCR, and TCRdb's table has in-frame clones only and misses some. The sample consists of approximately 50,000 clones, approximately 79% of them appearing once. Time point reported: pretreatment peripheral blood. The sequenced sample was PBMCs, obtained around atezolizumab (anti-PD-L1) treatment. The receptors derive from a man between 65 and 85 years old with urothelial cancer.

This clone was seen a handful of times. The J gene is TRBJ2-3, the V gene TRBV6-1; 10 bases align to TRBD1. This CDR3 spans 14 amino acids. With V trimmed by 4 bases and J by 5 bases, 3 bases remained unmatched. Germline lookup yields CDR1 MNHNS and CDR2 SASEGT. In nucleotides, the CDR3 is TGTGCCAGCAGTGTGCGGACAGGGGGAGATACGCAGTATTTT. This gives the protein CASSVRTGGDTQYF.

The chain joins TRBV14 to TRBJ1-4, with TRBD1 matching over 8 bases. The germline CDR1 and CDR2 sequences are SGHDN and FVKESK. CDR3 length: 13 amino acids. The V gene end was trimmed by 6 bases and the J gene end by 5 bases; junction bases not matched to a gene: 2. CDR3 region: CASSRDRNEKLFF. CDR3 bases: TGTGCCAGCAGTCGGGACAGGAATGAAAAACTGTTTTTT.